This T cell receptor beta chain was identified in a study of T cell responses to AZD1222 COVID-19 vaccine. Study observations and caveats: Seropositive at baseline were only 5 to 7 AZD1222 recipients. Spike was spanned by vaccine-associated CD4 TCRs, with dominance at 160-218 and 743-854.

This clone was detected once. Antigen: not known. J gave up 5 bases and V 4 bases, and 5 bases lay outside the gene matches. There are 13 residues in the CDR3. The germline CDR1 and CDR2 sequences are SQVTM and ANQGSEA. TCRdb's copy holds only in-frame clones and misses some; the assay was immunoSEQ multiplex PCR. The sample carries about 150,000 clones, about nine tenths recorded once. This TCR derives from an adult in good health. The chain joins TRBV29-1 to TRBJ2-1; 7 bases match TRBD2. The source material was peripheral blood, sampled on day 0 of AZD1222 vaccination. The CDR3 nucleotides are TGCAGCGTTGTGCATCTAGCGGACAATGAGCAGTTCTTC. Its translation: CSVVHLADNEQFF.